Detailed here is one T cell receptor beta chain. This sample was included in a study of preoperative IRX-2 immunotherapy in early breast cancer. V gave up 8 bases and J gave up 4 bases; unmatched junction bases: 6. CDR3 size: 13 residues. Germline CDR1 is KGHSH and CDR2 is LQKENI. Specified treatment: preoperative locoregional IRX-2 cytokine immunotherapy. Sequenced by immunoSEQ multiplex PCR; TCRdb stores in-frame clones only, minus some. This sample has around 95,000 clones, with roughly 90% found just once. The sequence was collected from a human donor with breast cancer. Sequencing was performed on tumor tissue, taken after IRX-2 immunotherapy. The chain has TRBV18 and TRBJ1-1, with 8 bases lining up with TRBD1. DNA for the CDR3: TGTGCCAGCGCGACAGGGGTCGGCACTGAAGCTTTCTTT. Translating it yields CASATGVGTEAFF.